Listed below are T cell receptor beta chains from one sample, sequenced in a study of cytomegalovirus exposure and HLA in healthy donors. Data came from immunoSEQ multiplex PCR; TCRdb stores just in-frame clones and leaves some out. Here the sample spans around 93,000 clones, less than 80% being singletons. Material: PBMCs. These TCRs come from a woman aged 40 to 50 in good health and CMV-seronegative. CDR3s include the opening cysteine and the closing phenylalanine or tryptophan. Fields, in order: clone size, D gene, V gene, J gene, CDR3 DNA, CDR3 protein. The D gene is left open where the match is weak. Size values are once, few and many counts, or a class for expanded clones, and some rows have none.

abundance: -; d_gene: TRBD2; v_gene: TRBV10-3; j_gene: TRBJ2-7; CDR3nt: TGTGCCATCAGTGAGTTGAGGGAGGGATCCTACGAGCAGTACTTC; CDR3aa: CAISELREGSYEQYF
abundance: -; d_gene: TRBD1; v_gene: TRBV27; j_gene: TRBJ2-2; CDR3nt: TGTGCCAGCAGTCCGGACAGGGTTGGCACCGGGGAGCTGTTTTTT; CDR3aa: CASSPDRVGTGELFF
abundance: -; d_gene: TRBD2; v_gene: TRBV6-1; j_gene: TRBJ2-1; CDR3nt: TGTGCCAGCAGGGCCGGGATGGGAGGGGCAAGGGAGCAGTTCTTC; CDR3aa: CASRAGMGGAREQFF
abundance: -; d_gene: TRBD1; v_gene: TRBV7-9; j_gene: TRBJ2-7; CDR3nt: TGTGCCAGCAGAGGACAGGTCACCTACGAGCAGTACTTC; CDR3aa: CASRGQVTYEQYF
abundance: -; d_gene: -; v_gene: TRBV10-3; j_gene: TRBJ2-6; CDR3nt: TGTGCCACCCCGATTAGCAACTCTGGGGCCAACGTCCTGACTTTC; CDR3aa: CATPISNSGANVLTF
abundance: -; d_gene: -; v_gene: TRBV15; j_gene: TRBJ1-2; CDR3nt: TGTGCCACCAGCAGAGATTTGACCGAGGCTAACTATGGCTACACCTTC; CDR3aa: CATSRDLTEANYGYTF
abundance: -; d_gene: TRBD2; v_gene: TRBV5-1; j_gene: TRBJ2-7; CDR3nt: TGCGCCAGCAGCCCCGGGACTAGGGAGCTCGAGCAGTACTTC; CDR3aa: CASSPGTRELEQYF
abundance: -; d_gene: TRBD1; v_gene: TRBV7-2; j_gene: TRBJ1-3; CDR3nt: TGTGCCAGCAGCTCCGAGGACAGGGCTGGAAACACCATATATTTT; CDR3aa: CASSSEDRAGNTIYF
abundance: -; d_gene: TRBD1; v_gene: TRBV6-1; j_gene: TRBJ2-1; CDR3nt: TGTGCCAGCAGTGGCTACAGGGGGCAAAGAAATGAGCAGTTCTTC; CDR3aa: CASSGYRGQRNEQFF
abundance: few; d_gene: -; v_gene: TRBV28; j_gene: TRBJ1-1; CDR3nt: TGTGCCAGCAGTTTAGGTGACAAAGCTTTCTTT; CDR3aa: CASSLGDKAFF
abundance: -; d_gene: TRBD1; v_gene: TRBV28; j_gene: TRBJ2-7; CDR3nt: TGTGCCAGCAGCACCAGGGGGCAGTACGAGCAGTACTTC; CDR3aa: CASSTRGQYEQYF
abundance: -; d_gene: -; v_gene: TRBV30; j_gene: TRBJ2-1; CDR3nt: TGTGCCCGGAGTTTTTCCCACCCGGGGACCTACAATGAGCAGTTCTTC; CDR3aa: CARSFSHPGTYNEQFF
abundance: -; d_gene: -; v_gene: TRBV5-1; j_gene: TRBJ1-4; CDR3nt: TGCGCCAGCAGCCCCGAAGGACAGAGCTTTAATGAAAAACTGTTTTTT; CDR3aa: CASSPEGQSFNEKLFF